The next 31 T cell receptor beta chains were all read from a single sample in a study of T cell responses to AZD1222 COVID-19 vaccine. Here immunoSEQ multiplex PCR was the method, and the copy in TCRdb shows in-frame clones only, minus some. The table includes 210,000 or so clones, 90% to 95% detected once. Sequencing was performed on peripheral blood, taken on day 0 of MenACWY control vaccination. These receptors were taken from an adult in good health.

This sequence joins TRBV7-9 and TRBJ2-2; D is undetermined. The CDR3 totals 15 residues. Trimming took 1 base from V and 6 from J, leaving 12 bases between them. CDR1 and CDR2 from the germline V gene are SEHNR and FQNEAQ (reference sequence). The CDR3 DNA follows: TGTGCCAGCAGCTTAGATATGAGGAATGCCGGGGAGCTGTTTTTT. Residues: CASSLDMRNAGELFF. Looking up the rest from reference TRBV7-9 and TRBJ2-2 gives the full variable domain: DTGVSQNPRHKITKRGQNVTFRCDPISEHNRLYWYRQTLGQGPEFLTYFQNEAQLEKSRLLSDRFSAERPKGSFSTLEIQRTEQGDSAMYLCASSLDMRNAGELFFGEGSRLTVL.

J is TRBJ1-1 and V is TRBV2; 12 nucleotides match TRBD1. The CDR3 runs to 14 residues. Trimming removed 5 bases from V and 8 bases from J; junction bases left unmatched: 6. Germline-derived CDR1 and CDR2 are SNHLY and FYNNEI. The CDR3 sequence: CASSPGTGGAEAFF. As DNA, the CDR3 is TGTGCCAGCAGTCCTGGGACAGGGGGCGCCGAAGCTTTCTTT.

V usage is TRBV3-1 (or the pseudogene TRBV3-2) and J usage is TRBJ2-7, with unresolved D. CDR3 length: 13 residues. The V end was cut by 0 bases, the J end by 6 bases, with 9 bases between. Germline V gives CDR1 LGHDT, CDR2 YNNKEL (reference sequence). This chain's CDR3 is CASSQDRRSEQYF. For the CDR3, the DNA is TGTGCCAGCAGCCAAGATAGACGATCCGAGCAGTACTTC.

This clone was recorded once. The chain recombines TRBV6-4 with TRBJ1-5; D gene unclear. The CDR3 sequence is 16 residues long. V was pared by 3 bases and J by 5 bases, with 17 bases between. From germline, CDR1 is MRHNA and CDR2 SNTAGT. In nucleotides, the CDR3 is TGTGCCAGCAGTGAAGGAACCGGGCCCCGGGATCAGCCCCAGCATTTT. It is translated as CASSEGTGPRDQPQHF.

This clone was found a few times. The chain couples TRBV29-1 to TRBJ2-3; D perhaps matches TRBD2 (6 bases). Germline values: CDR1 SQVTM, CDR2 ANQGSEA. The ends were cut back, 2 bases at V and 1 base at J, with 13 bases in the middle. The CDR3 is 15 amino acids. CDR3 DNA sequence: TGCAGCGTTGAACGGGGGAGAAGGGGCACAGATACGCAGTATTTT. Protein sequence: CSVERGRRGTDTQYF.

The gene calls are TRBV28 and TRBJ1-4; 9 bases agree with TRBD1. This CDR3 spans 15 amino acids. Germline V gene lookup returns CDR1 MDHEN and CDR2 SYDVKM. V was pared by 5 bases and J by 4 bases, with 5 bases of the junction left unmatched. The chain's CDR3 is CASSLTGGNNEKLFF. Written as DNA, the CDR3 is TGTGCCAGCAGTCTGACAGGGGGAAATAATGAAAAACTGTTTTTT.

This chain connects TRBV5-1 to TRBJ2-5, with TRBD2 matching over 8 bases. This CDR3 has 16 amino acids. Unmatched junction bases numbered 8, after V lost 0 bases and J lost 4 bases. The V gene's germline CDR1 is SGHRS and CDR2 YFSETQ. CDR3 sequence reads: CASSLGPAGAGETQYF. CDR3 in DNA: TGCGCCAGCAGCTTGGGCCCAGCGGGGGCCGGAGAGACCCAGTACTTC.

V and J are TRBV10-1 and TRBJ1-2, with D unclear. Trimming pared 2 bases from V and 6 bases from J, leaving 10 bases between. The CDR3 has 13 residues. In germline, CDR1 is WNHNN, CDR2 SYGVQD (reference sequence). CDR3 nucleotides: TGCGCCAGCAGTGAGGCGCGCTCGGATGGCTACACCTTC. Amino acids: CASSEARSDGYTF.

This clone showed up just a few times. V usage is TRBV5-1 and J usage is TRBJ1-4, with no clear D. The germline V gene has CDR1 SGHRS and CDR2 YFSETQ. Trimming left V 7 bases short and J 3 bases short, with 10 bases between. The CDR3 spans 13 residues. Written as DNA, the CDR3 is TGCGCCAGCCAAGAGGGTGCTAATGAAAAACTGTTTTTT. Protein product: CASQEGANEKLFF.

The chain links TRBV15 to TRBJ2-6; D may be TRBD1 (5 bases). This CDR3 is built from 15 residues. Per germline, CDR1 LNHNV and CDR2 YYDKDF (reference sequence). V lost 2 bases to trimming and J lost 2 bases, with 7 bases between them. CDR3 DNA sequence: TGTGCCACCAGCAGATCCAGGGCTGGGGCCAACGTCCTGACTTTC. It encodes CATSRSRAGANVLTF.

The chain links TRBV6-1 to TRBJ1-1; possibly TRBD1 for D (5 bases). Germline values: CDR1 MNHNS, CDR2 SASEGT. This CDR3 region has 14 residues. Trimming cost V 6 bases and J 1 base, with 12 bases left between them. The CDR3 loop reads CASSPGGGNTEAFF. CDR3 coding DNA: TGTGCCAGCAGCCCAGGTGGGGGGAACACTGAAGCTTTCTTT.

This clone occurred once. This chain uses TRBV28 with TRBJ2-1; 11 bases line up with TRBD2. CDR3 size: 18 residues. Per germline, CDR1 MDHEN and CDR2 SYDVKM. The V gene end was trimmed by 3 bases and the J gene end by 6 bases; junction bases not matched to a gene: 13. The CDR3 region has the DNA TGTGCCAGCAGTTTTATTCGGCTAGCGGGGGGTTTAGGCAATGAGCAGTTCTTC. Translating it yields CASSFIRLAGGLGNEQFF.

The J gene is TRBJ1-2, the V gene TRBV2, with no clear D. Per the germline V gene, CDR1 is SNHLY and CDR2 is FYNNEI. The CDR3 extends over 15 amino acids. The V gene lost 3 bases and the J gene lost 4 bases, with 15 bases spanning the gap. CDR3 nucleotides: TGTGCCAGCAGTGAGAGGTCCGAGAAGAGCTATGGCTACACCTTC. Encoded protein: CASSERSEKSYGYTF. Drawing the rest from reference TRBV2 and TRBJ1-2, the complete variable domain is EPEVTQTPSHQVTQMGQEVILRCVPISNHLYFYWYRQILGQKVEFLVSFYNNEISEKSEIFDDQFSVERPDGSNFTLKIRSTKLEDSAMYFCASSERSEKSYGYTFGSGTRLTVV.

The chain has TRBV6-5 and TRBJ1-1; D ambiguous. CDR1 and CDR2 (germline): MNHEY, SVGAGI. This CDR3 has 14 amino acids. Between the trimmed V and J ends, which lost 6 bases and 0 bases, there was a span of 11 bases. In DNA, the CDR3 is TGTGCCAGCAGCCGTCGACGGATGAACACTGAAGCTTTCTTT. It specifies CASSRRRMNTEAFF.

Comment on this clone: The junction differs from germline at one of its ends, possibly a read error. The V call is TRBV7-2, the J call TRBJ2-3; D is perhaps TRBD1 or TRBD2 (5 bases each). Germline lookup yields CDR1 SGHTA and CDR2 FQGNSA. This CDR3 region has 12 residues. The CDR3 DNA reads as TGTGCCAGCAGCTTATACGGCAGGGAGACGGATTTT. Protein sequence: CASSLYGRETDF.

This chain joins TRBV7-8 and TRBJ2-5; 12 nucleotides match TRBD2. There are 17 residues in the CDR3. V trimming: 3 bases; J trimming: 5 bases; junction bases outside the gene matches: 10. The germline V gene has CDR1 SGHVS and CDR2 FQNEAQ. The CDR3 protein is CASSLRLAGVSEETQYF. Here the CDR3 DNA reads TGTGCCAGCAGCTTGAGACTAGCGGGAGTGTCTGAGGAGACCCAGTACTTC.

The J gene is TRBJ1-2, the V gene TRBV3-1 (or the pseudogene TRBV3-2); D is unresolved. The V end lost 1 base, the J end lost 2 bases, and 14 bases lay between the germline ends. The CDR3 consists of 16 residues. Germline CDR1 is LGHDT and CDR2 is YNNKEL (reference sequence). The CDR3 nucleotides read TGTGCCAGCAGCCAAGCTGGAGGAGGGCGGAACTATGGCTACACCTTC. Its translation: CASSQAGGGRNYGYTF.

This clone has only one observation. V gene TRBV28 combines with J gene TRBJ1-4; 7 bases line up with TRBD1. Germline CDR1 reads MDHEN; CDR2 reads SYDVKM. Trimming removed 5 bases from V and 0 bases from J; junction bases left unmatched: 6. The CDR3 loop spans 16 amino acids. The DNA of the CDR3 is TGTGCCAGCAGTCTAGGGGACAGCACAACTAATGAAAAACTGTTTTTT. Translation gives CASSLGDSTTNEKLFF.

The chain couples TRBV18 to TRBJ1-2; weak D call: TRBD1 (5 bases). This CDR3 is 15 amino acids long. The V gene's germline CDR1 is KGHSH and CDR2 LQKENI. The germline V and J ends were trimmed by 6 bases and 7 bases, with 21 bases remaining between them. In nucleotides, the CDR3 is TGTGCCAGCTCTACCTCAACCGGAGGGGCGCTTGGCTACACCTTC. This encodes CASSTSTGGALGYTF.

The genes are TRBV5-1 and TRBJ2-2; 11 nucleotides match TRBD2. CDR1 and CDR2 from the germline V gene are SGHRS and YFSETQ. V lost 0 bases and J lost 5; bases outside the gene matches: 6. The CDR3 extends over 17 amino acids. Here the CDR3 reads CASSLAGTSGRTGELFF. The CDR3, as DNA: TGCGCCAGCAGCTTGGCCGGGACTAGCGGCAGGACCGGGGAGCTGTTTTTT.

The chain joins TRBV2 to TRBJ1-1, with D unresolved. Trimming left V 7 bases short and J 2 bases short, with 11 bases between. Germline values: CDR1 SNHLY, CDR2 FYNNEI. This CDR3 is 13 amino acids long. Written as DNA, the CDR3 is TGTGCCAGCAACTTAGGACCCAACACTGAAGCTTTCTTT. Protein product: CASNLGPNTEAFF.

The gene calls are TRBV27 and TRBJ2-7; 7 bases map to TRBD1. This CDR3 comprises 15 residues. Germline loops: CDR1 MNHEY, CDR2 SMNVEV (reference sequence). With 3 bases clipped from V and 2 bases from J, the junction kept 7 bases outside the gene matches. CDR3 loop: CASSFTAGGPYEQYF. In nucleotides, the CDR3 is TGTGCCAGCAGTTTCACTGCAGGGGGTCCCTACGAGCAGTACTTC.

The chain combines TRBV5-1 with TRBJ2-5; TRBD2 is a possible D gene (6 bases). The CDR3 runs 16 residues. The germline CDR1 and CDR2 sequences are SGHRS and YFSETQ. V was pared by 0 bases and J by 5 bases, with 17 bases between. The CDR3 region has the DNA TGCGCCAGCAGCTTGGGGAGGGCGGACTTTCGGGAGACCCAGTACTTC. The encoded protein is CASSLGRADFRETQYF.

J is TRBJ1-1 and V is TRBV27; 7 nucleotides match TRBD1. This CDR3 spans 13 amino acids. V lost 3 bases to trimming and J lost 11 bases; unmatched junction nucleotides: 9. Germline values: CDR1 MNHEY, CDR2 SMNVEV (reference sequence). The CDR3 here is CASSLSIDRVAFF. DNA for the CDR3: TGTGCCAGCAGTTTGTCTATCGACAGGGTGGCTTTCTTT.

The chain is built from TRBV12-5 and TRBJ1-2; no firm D call. The V end lost 0 bases, the J end lost 5 bases, and 13 bases lay between the germline ends. The CDR3 sequence is 15 residues long. Germline V gives CDR1 LGHNT, CDR2 FRNRAP. The CDR3 here is CASGLVSMAPYGYTF. CDR3 in DNA: TGTGCTAGTGGTTTGGTATCCATGGCACCTTATGGCTACACCTTC.

The V call is TRBV7-2, the J call TRBJ1-6; D gene unclear. Germline CDR1 SGHTA, CDR2 FQGNSA. The germline V and J ends were trimmed by 1 base and 0 bases, with 7 bases remaining between them. The CDR3 has 16 amino acids. The CDR3 reads CASSLVGSSYNSPLHF. The CDR3 DNA reads TGTGCCAGCAGCTTAGTTGGGAGCTCCTATAATTCACCCCTCCACTTT.

The chain carries TRBV3-1 (or the pseudogene TRBV3-2) and TRBJ1-3, with unresolved D. V was pared by 2 bases and J by 4 bases, with 6 bases between. The CDR3 is 13 residues long. Germline CDR1 and CDR2: LGHDT and YNNKEL (reference sequence). In DNA, the CDR3 is TGTGCCAGCAGCCAACGGAGCGGAAACACCATATATTTT. Translating gives CASSQRSGNTIYF.

The gene calls are TRBV11-2 and TRBJ1-2; weak D call: TRBD1 (5 bases). CDR3 size: 13 residues. Germline V gene sequence: CDR1 SGHAT, CDR2 FQNNGV. V dropped 5 bases and J dropped 3 bases, with 10 bases sitting between them. The CDR3 nucleotides read TGTGCCAGCAGCCCCGACAGCGACTATGGCTACACCTTC. Residues: CASSPDSDYGYTF.

The CDR3 here is CSVLRTFKGNEQFF. The CDR3 DNA reads as TGCAGCGTTCTCCGGACATTTAAGGGCAATGAGCAGTTCTTC. The V and J genes are TRBV29-1 and TRBJ2-1; tentatively, D is TRBD1 (5 bases). Trimming left V 5 bases short and J 6 bases short, with 17 bases between. CDR3 size: 14 residues. Germline-derived CDR1 and CDR2 are SQVTM and ANQGSEA.

The chain links TRBV7-2 to TRBJ1-1; D uncertain. The germline V and J ends were trimmed by 2 bases and 10 bases, with 17 bases remaining between them. Per germline, CDR1 SGHTA and CDR2 FQGNSA. The CDR3 consists of 14 residues. For the CDR3, the DNA is TGTGCCAGCAGCTTAACGCGCGAGGGTAGTCTAGCTTTCTTT. Translated: CASSLTREGSLAFF.

The V and J genes are TRBV5-5 and TRBJ1-1; the D gene is possibly TRBD1 (6 bases). The CDR3 length is 13 residues. Looked up from germline, CDR1 is SGHKS and CDR2 is YYEKEE (reference sequence). Trimming took 2 bases from V and 3 from J, leaving 8 bases between them. The DNA of the CDR3 is TGTGCCAGCAGCTTTGAGGGGGACACTGAAGCTTTCTTT. As protein: CASSFEGDTEAFF. Based on the CDR3 plus reference TRBV5-5 and TRBJ1-1, the full variable domain is DAGVTQSPTHLIKTRGQQVTLRCSPISGHKSVSWYQQVLGQGPQFIFQYYEKEERGRGNFPDRFSARQFPNYSSELNVNALLLGDSALYLCASSFEGDTEAFFGQGTRLTVV.